The source of this TCR beta chain is a study of blood T cell repertoires in COVID-19. The overall study: The samples span acute and convalescent COVID-19 from the United States, Italy and Spain.

Authors' data handling: Quantification of nucleated cells was approximated via reference gene primer amplification. Here immunoSEQ multiplex PCR was the method, and the copy in TCRdb shows in-frame clones only, minus some. The V and J calls and clone size come from that table; D and trimming were worked out from the DNA. The sample lists 200,000 to 250,000 clones, approximately 90% occurring once. Those who participated ranged in age from about 18 to 89 years and resided in under 25 US areas. This TCR derives from a man between 45 and 60 years old who had been exposed to COVID-19. Material: PBMCs or T cells enriched from blood (not recorded which).

The CDR3 here is CATSEYRGLDGELFF. CDR3 DNA sequence: TGTGCCACCAGTGAATACAGGGGGCTTGACGGGGAGCTGTTTTTT. The chain combines TRBV24-1 with TRBJ2-2; 9 positions agree with TRBD1. The V gene end was trimmed by 4 bases and the J gene end by 7 bases; junction bases not matched to a gene: 6. The germline gives CDR1 KGHDR, CDR2 SFDVKD. The CDR3 length is 15 residues.